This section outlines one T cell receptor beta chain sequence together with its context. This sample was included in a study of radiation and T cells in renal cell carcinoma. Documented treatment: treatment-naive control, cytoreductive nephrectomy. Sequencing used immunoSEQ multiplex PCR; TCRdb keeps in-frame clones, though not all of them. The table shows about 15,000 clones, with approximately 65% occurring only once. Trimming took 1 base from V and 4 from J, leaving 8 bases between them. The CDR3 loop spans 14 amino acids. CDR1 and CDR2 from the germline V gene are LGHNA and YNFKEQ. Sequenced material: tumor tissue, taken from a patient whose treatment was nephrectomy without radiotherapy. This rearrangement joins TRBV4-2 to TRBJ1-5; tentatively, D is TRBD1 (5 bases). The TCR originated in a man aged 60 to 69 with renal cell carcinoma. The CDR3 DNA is TGTGCCAGCAGCCAAGCGGGGGGAAATCAGCCCCAGCATTTT. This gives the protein CASSQAGGNQPQHF.